This T cell receptor beta chain appears in the sequencing data of a study of cytomegalovirus exposure and HLA in healthy donors. Study-wide results and limits: Certain sequence variants were highly shared and formed a cluster, and this cluster was likely a sequencing artifact. Prior analysis indicated that the majority of TCR beta V segments exhibited productivity approximately 87% or approximately 30% of the time. In a later analysis, TCR beta V- and J-gene trimming showed a link to a missense DCLRE1C variant. Association with HLA alleles at 0.05 false discovery rate was found for 15,000 or so TCR beta sequences in a later analysis.

In the case of this clone: Its matching antigen is unknown.

Germline CDR1 reads MNHEY; CDR2 reads SVGAGI. V gave up 8 bases and J gave up 4 bases, with 9 bases separating them. This CDR3 region has 12 residues. The PCR was carried out with 60 Vbeta primers and 13 Jbeta primers. The table came from immunoSEQ multiplex PCR; TCRdb's copy has only in-frame clones and leaves some out. The sample contains roughly 120,000 clones, over 60% of which appear only once. Material: PBMCs. The genes are TRBV6-5 and TRBJ1-5; D unclear. The receptor's source is a woman in her twenties or thirties in good health and CMV-seropositive. CDR3 nucleotide sequence: TGTGCCAGCCGAGACGGGAATCAGCCCCAGCATTTT. Its protein product is CASRDGNQPQHF.